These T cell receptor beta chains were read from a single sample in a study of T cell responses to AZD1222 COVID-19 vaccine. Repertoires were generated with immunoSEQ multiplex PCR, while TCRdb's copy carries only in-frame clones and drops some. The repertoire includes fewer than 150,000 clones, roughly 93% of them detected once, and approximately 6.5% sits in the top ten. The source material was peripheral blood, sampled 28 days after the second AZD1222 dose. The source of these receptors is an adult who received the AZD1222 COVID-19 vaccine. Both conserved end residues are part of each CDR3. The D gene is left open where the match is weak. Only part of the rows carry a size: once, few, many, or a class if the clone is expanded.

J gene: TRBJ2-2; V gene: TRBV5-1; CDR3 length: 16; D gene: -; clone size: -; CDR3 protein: CASSSATGSNTGELFF; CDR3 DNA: TGCGCCAGCAGCTCCGCGACAGGTTCGAACACCGGGGAGCTGTTTTTT
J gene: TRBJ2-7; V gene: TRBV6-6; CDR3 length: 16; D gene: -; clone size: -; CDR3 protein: CASLGTPGLATYEQYF; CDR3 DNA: TGTGCCAGCCTAGGGACACCGGGATTAGCTACCTACGAGCAGTACTTC
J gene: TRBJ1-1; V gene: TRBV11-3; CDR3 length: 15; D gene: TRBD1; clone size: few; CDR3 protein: CASSSAGTVNTEAFF; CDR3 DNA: TGTGCCAGCAGCTCCGCCGGGACAGTGAACACTGAAGCTTTCTTT
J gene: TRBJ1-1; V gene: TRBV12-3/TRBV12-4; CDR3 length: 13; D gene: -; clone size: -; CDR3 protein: CASSFAGLTEAFF; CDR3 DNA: TGTGCCAGCAGTTTCGCAGGGCTCACTGAAGCTTTCTTT
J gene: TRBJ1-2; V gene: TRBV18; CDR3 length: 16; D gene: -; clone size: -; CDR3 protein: CASSPPGGIGPYGYTF; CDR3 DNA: TGTGCCAGCTCACCGCCGGGGGGGATCGGGCCCTATGGCTACACCTTC
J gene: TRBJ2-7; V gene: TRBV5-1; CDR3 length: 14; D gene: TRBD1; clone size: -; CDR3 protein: CASSPNRGLREQYF; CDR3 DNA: TGCGCCAGCAGCCCCAACAGGGGCTTAAGGGAGCAGTACTTC
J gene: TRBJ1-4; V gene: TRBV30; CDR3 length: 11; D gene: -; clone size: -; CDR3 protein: CAWSVSVTLFF; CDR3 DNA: TGTGCCTGGAGTGTTTCTGTTACACTGTTTTTT
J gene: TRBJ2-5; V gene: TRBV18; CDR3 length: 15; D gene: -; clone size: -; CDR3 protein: CASSPQPGIQETQYF; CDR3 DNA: TGTGCCAGCTCACCACAACCAGGGATACAAGAGACCCAGTACTTC
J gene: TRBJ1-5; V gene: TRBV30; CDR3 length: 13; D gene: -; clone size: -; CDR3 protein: CAWSVVGGQPQHF; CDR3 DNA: TGTGCCTGGAGTGTGGTGGGGGGACAGCCCCAGCATTTT
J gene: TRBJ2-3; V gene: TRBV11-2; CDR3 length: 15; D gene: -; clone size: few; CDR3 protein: CASSRDGGNTDTQYF; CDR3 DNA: TGTGCCAGCAGTCGGGACGGGGGAAACACAGATACGCAGTATTTT
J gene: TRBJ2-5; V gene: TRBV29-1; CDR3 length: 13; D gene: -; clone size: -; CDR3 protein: CSVARTVQETQYF; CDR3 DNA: TGCAGCGTTGCCAGGACCGTTCAAGAGACCCAGTACTTC
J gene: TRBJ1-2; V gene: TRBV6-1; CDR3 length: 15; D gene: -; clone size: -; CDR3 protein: CASSEIVGNNYGYTF; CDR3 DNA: TGTGCCAGCAGTGAAATAGTGGGCAATAACTATGGCTACACCTTC
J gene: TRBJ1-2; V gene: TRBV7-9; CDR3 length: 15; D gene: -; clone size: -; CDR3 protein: CASSLEAGLYGDYTF; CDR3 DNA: TGTGCCAGCAGCTTAGAGGCGGGCCTCTATGGAGACTACACCTTC
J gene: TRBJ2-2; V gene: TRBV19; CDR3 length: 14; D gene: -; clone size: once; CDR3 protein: CATSYGPGPRELFF; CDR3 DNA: TGTGCCACCAGCTACGGTCCCGGGCCCAGAGAGCTGTTTTTT
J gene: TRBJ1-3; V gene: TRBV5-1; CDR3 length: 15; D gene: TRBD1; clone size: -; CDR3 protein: CASSSQTGTGNTIYF; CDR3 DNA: TGCGCCAGCAGCTCCCAGACAGGGACAGGAAACACCATATATTTT
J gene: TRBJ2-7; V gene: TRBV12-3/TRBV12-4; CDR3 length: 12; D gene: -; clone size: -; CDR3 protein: CASSLLGYEQYF; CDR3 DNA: TGTGCCAGCAGTTTATTGGGATACGAGCAGTACTTC
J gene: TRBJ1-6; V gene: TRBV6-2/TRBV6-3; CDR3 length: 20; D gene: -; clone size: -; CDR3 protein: CASSYPRTPGVSSYNSPLHF; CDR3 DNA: TGTGCCAGCAGTTACCCCCGAACTCCGGGGGTCAGCTCCTATAATTCACCCCTCCACTTT
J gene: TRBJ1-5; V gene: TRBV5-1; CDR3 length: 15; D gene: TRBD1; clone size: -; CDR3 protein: CASSKGTGVDQPQHF; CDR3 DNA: TGCGCCAGCAGTAAGGGCACAGGGGTTGATCAGCCCCAGCATTTT
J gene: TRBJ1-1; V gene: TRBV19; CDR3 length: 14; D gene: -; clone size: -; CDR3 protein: CASSTGRVRTEAFF; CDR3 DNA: TGTGCCAGTAGTACTGGACGGGTTAGGACTGAAGCTTTCTTT
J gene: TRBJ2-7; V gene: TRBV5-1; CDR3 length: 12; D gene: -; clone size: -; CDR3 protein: CASSFGSYEQYF; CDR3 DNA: TGCGCCAGCAGCTTTGGATCTTACGAGCAGTACTTC
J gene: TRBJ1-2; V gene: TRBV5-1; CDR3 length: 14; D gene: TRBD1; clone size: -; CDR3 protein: CASSHGQGGSGYTF; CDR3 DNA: TGCGCCAGCAGCCACGGACAGGGAGGTAGTGGCTACACCTTC
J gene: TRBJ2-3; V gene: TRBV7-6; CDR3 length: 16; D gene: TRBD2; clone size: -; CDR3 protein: CASRITSGASTDTQYF; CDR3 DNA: TGTGCCAGCAGGATAACTAGCGGGGCCAGCACAGATACGCAGTATTTT
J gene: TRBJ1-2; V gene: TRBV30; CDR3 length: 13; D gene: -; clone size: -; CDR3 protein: CAWSVGRTYGYTF; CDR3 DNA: TGTGCCTGGAGTGTCGGCAGAACCTATGGCTACACCTTC
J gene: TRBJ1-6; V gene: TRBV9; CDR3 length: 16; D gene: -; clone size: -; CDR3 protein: CASSAWQGRGSSPLHF; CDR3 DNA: TGTGCCAGCAGCGCGTGGCAGGGCAGGGGCAGTTCACCCCTCCACTTT
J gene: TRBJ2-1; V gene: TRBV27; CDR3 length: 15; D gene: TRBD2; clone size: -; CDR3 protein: CASSLTGLGLNEQFF; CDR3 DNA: TGTGCCAGCAGTTTAACCGGACTAGGTCTCAATGAGCAGTTCTTC